This T cell receptor (beta chain) was observed in a study of T cells in Graves' hyperthyroidism and ophthalmopathy. General study findings and limits: The model identified upcoming ophthalmopathy a median approximately six months ahead of onset.

RNA transcripts were the template for amplifying TCR beta CDR3 regions. First-round RT-PCR with HTBI primers amplified the TCR CDR3 region. TCRdb re-derived calls from the multiplex PCR reads in MiXCR, one entry per CDR3 protein. The data contain approximately 220,000 distinct CDR3 sequences, 15% to 20% of them singletons. This clonotype was seen repeatedly, ten times or more. Its matching antigen is unknown. CDR1 and CDR2 (germline): DFQATT, SNEGSKA (reference sequence). The CDR3 extends over 16 amino acids. Trimming stripped 6 bases from V and 0 bases from J, with 18 bases between. Hyperthyroidism in the patients, aged 18 to 65, was newly diagnosed and under 2 months in duration. Uncontrolled infection, other autoimmune disease, pregnancy and lactation each barred patients from inclusion.

The TCR comes from a middle-aged man with Graves' hyperthyroidism. The rearrangement links TRBV20-1 to TRBJ1-5, with D hard to call. The sequencing input was blood. CDR3 loop: CSALNWQRYSNQPQHF. The CDR3 DNA sequence: TGCAGTGCCCTGAATTGGCAGCGATATAGCAATCAGCCCCAGCATTTT.